This TCR beta chain came from a study of CD8 T cells in Susac syndrome (dated by TCRdb to about 2019). For the study in its entirety: The study used repertoire sequencing to test whether antigen drove CD8+ T cell activation and differentiation in Susac syndrome. The study compared CD8+ T cell repertoire clonality among 12 healthy donors, roughly 14 Susac syndrome patients and roughly 16 multiple sclerosis patients. Beyond this particular receptor, the publication reports: The study acknowledged that relatively few individuals were included in the TCR sequencing and HLA analysis.

Peripheral blood CD8+ and CD4+ T cells from healthy donors, Susac syndrome patients and multiple sclerosis patients were profiled by high-throughput TCR beta sequencing. The multiple sclerosis controls were treatment-naive patients whose relapsing-remitting disease, either stable or active, fulfilled the revised McDonald criteria. Bulk CD8+ and CD4+ T cells were purified magnetically by negative isolation, whereas CD8+ TEMRA cells were enriched by FACS. Blood was collected in EDTA tubes and processed within 24 hours, with PBMCs isolated through density gradient centrifugation. PBMCs intended for TCR sequencing were cryopreserved in liquid nitrogen and thawed later in a water bath at 37 degrees C. The sorted or isolated CD4+, CD8+ and CD8+ TEMRA cells had a purity of 90% or higher. RNA was extracted with the RNeasy kit and roughly 0.45 to 1 ug was reverse transcribed using random hexamers. The immunoSEQ multiplex PCR assay, covering 54 Vbeta and 13 Jbeta segments, was used to amplify TCR beta CDR3 regions. To correct PCR amplification bias, a synthetic template baseline was used for both primer optimization and computational correction. The authors processed their data as follows. Reads were annotated to V, D and J genes according to IMGT and were analyzed with immunoSEQ Analyzer, with only productive sequences retained. Clonality was computed as one minus Shannon entropy normalized by log2 of the number of productive unique sequences. For each patient and control, public and private clones were evaluated among the 100 most prevalent clones. Clones were defined as Susac-specific when absent from the healthy and MS cohorts, from over a thousand published viral clones and from other ImmuneACCESS disease sequences. The public reads were run again by TCRdb, first through fastp at Q25 and then through MiXCR, and only productive beta chains were kept. One record per CDR3 amino acid sequence lists the most common genes and DNA. What appears here as the V and J calls and clone size reflects TCRdb's work, not the paper's. In all, the sample holds around 300,000 distinct CDR3 sequences, and over 75% of those were seen once. The ten largest clones take up around 0.21% of the sample.

With respect to this clonotype: This clone's antigen is unknown. Base-call qualities are not available, and no considerably larger clone is one nucleotide away.

The sequence came from a human donor with multiple sclerosis. The sequencing sample was made of CD8+ T cells from PBMCs.

The nucleotide sequence reads TGTGCCAGCAGCGCTCGGACTAGCGGGATTCTCGGGGAGCTGTTTTTT. This codes for CASSARTSGILGELFF. This receptor chain uses TRBV5-6 and TRBJ2-2; 12 of the junction bases match TRBD2. Compared with germline, V lacks 4 bases and J lacks 7 bases; bases without a gene match: 8. The CDR3 sequence holds 16 residues, the cysteine and phenylalanine included. The entry retains the CDR3 DNA only, 48 bases that are in frame from base 1. The germline V gene specifies SGHDT as CDR1 and YYEEEE as CDR2.